This T cell receptor beta chain was identified during a study of OX40 agonist ivuxolimab in advanced cancers. The repertoire was sequenced with immunoSEQ multiplex PCR; TCRdb's copy has only in-frame clones and lacks some. The sample records about 58,000 clones, around 89% being singletons. V was clipped by 5 bases and J by 4 bases, with 20 bases between them. The CDR3 has 16 amino acids. Germline V gives CDR1 SGHTS, CDR2 YDEGEE. This receptor was obtained from an adult with an advanced solid tumor such as melanoma, head and neck, liver or kidney cancer. The chain couples TRBV5-8 to TRBJ2-3, with D perhaps assigned TRBD1 or TRBD2 (5 bases each). The sample here was CD4+ or CD8+ T cells sorted from blood, taken in a trial of the OX40 agonist ivuxolimab. The CDR3 here is CASRYTGTSLADTQYF. CDR3 coding DNA: TGTGCCAGCAGGTACACCGGGACCTCTCTAGCAGATACGCAGTATTTT. Variable domain in full (rest from reference TRBV5-8 and TRBJ2-3): EAGVTQSPTHLIKTRGQQATLRCSPISGHTSVYWYQQALGLGLQFLLWYDEGEERNRGNFPPRFSGRQFPNYSSELNVNALELEDSALYLCASRYTGTSLADTQYFGPGTRLTVL.